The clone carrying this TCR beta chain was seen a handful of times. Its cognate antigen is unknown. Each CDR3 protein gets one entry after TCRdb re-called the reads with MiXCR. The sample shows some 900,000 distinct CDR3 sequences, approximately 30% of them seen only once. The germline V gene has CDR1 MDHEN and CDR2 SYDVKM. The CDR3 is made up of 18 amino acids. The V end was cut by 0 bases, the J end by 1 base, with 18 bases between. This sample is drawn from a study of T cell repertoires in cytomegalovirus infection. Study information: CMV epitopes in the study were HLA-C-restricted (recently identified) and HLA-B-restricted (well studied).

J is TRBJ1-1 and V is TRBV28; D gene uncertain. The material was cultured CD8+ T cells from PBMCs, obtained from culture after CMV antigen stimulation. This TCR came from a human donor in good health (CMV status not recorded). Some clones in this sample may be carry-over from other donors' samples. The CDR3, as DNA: TGTGCCAGCAGTTTATGGCGGTTTACGGCGCCCCCGAACACTGAAGCTTTCTTT. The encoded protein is CASSLWRFTAPPNTEAFF.